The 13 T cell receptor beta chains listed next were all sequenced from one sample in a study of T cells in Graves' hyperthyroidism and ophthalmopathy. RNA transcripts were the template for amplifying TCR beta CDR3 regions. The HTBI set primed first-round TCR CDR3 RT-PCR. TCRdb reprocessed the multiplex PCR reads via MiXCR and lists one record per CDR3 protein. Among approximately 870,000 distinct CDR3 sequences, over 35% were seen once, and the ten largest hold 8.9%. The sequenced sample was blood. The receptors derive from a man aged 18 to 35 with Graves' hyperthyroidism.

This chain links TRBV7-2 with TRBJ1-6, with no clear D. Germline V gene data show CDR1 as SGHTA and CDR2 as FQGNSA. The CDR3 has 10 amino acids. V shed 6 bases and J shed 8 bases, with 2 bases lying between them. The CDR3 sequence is CASSYSPLHF. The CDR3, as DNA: TGTGCCAGCAGTTATTCACCCCTCCACTTT.

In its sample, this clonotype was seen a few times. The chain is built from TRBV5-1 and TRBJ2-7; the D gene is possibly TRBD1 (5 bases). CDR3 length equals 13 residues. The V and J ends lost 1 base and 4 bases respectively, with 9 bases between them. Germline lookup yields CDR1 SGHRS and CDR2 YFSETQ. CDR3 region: CASSLFQGYEQYF. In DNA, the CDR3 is TGCGCCAGCAGCTTGTTCCAGGGATACGAGCAGTACTTC.

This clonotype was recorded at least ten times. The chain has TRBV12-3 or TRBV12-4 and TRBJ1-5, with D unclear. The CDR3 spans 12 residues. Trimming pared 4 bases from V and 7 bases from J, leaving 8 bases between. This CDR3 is CASSYSEQPQHF. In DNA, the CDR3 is TGTGCCAGCAGTTACAGCGAGCAGCCCCAGCATTTT.

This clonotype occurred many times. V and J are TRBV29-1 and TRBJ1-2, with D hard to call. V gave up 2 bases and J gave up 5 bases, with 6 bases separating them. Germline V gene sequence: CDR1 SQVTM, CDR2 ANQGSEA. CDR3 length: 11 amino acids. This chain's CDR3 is CSVEKAYGYTF. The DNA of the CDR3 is TGCAGCGTTGAAAAGGCTTATGGCTACACCTTC.

This CDR3 reads CASSFGGQRGGYGYTF. Written as DNA, the CDR3 is TGTGCCAGCAGTTTTGGCGGGCAGCGAGGGGGGTATGGCTACACCTTC. The rearrangement uses TRBV12-3 or TRBV12-4 and TRBJ1-2; possibly TRBD1 for D (6 bases). Between the trimmed V and J ends, which lost 3 bases and 5 bases, there was a span of 19 bases. The CDR3 loop spans 16 amino acids.

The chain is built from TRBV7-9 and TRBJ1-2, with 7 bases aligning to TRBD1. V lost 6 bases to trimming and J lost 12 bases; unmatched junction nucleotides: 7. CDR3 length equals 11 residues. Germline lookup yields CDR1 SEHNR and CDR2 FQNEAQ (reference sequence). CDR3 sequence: CASRGRQGNTF. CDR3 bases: TGTGCCAGCAGGGGTCGACAGGGAAACACCTTC. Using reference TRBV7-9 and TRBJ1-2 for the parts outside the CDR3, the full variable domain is DTGVSQNPRHKITKRGQNVTFRCDPISEHNRLYWYRQTLGQGPEFLTYFQNEAQLEKSRLLSDRFSAERPKGSFSTLEIQRTEQGDSAMYLCASRGRQGNTFGSGTRLTVV.

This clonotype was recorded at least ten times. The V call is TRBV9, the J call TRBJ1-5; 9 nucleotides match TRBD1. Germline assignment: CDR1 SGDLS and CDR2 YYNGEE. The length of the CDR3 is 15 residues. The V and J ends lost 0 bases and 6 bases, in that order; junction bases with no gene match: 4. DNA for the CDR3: TGTGCCAGCAGCGTAGAAGGGACAGGGCTTCAGCCCCAGCATTTT. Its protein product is CASSVEGTGLQPQHF.

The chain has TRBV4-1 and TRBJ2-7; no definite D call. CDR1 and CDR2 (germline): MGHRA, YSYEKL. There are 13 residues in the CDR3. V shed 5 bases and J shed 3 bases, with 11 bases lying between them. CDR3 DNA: TGCGCCAGCAGCGGGGATCCGCACTACGAGCAGTACTTC. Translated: CASSGDPHYEQYF.

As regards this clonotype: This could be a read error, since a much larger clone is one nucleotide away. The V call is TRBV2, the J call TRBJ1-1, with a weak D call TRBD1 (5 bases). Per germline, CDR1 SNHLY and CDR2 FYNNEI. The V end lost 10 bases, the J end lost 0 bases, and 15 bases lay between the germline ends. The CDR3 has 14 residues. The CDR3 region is CANRKGTLNTEAFF. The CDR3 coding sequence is TGTGCCAACAGAAAGGGGACGCTGAACACTGAAGCTTTCTTT.

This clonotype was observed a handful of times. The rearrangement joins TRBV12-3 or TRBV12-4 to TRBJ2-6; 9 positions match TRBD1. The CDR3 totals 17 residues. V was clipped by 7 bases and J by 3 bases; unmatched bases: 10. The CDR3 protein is CASTPGQGGVGANVLTF. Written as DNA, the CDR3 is TGTGCCAGCACCCCGGGACAGGGAGGGGTTGGGGCCAACGTCCTGACTTTC.

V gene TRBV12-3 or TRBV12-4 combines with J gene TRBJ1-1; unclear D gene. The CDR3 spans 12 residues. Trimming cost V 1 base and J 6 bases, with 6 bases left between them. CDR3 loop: CASSLGVSEAFF. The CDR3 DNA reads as TGTGCCAGCAGTTTAGGGGTCTCTGAAGCTTTCTTT.

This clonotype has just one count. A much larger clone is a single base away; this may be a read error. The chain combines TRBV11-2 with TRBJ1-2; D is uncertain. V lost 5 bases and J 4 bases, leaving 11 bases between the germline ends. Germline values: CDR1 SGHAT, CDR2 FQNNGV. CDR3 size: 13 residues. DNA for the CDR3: TGTGCCAGCAGCCCGCGACGGCCCTATGGCTACACCTTC. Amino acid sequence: CASSPRRPYGYTF. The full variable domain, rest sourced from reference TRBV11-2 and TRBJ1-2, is EAGVAQSPRYKIIEKRQSVAFWCNPISGHATLYWYQQILGQGPKLLIQFQNNGVVDDSQLPKDRFSAERLKGVDSTLKIQPAKLEDSAVYLCASSPRRPYGYTFGSGTRLTVV.

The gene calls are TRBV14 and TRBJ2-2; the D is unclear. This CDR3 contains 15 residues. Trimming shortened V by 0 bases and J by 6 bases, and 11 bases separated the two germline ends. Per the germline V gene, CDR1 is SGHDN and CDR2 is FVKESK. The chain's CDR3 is CASSQEQRIAGELFF. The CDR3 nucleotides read TGTGCCAGCAGCCAAGAACAGCGTATTGCCGGGGAGCTGTTTTTT.